Listed below are T cell receptor beta chains from one sample, sequenced in a study of cytomegalovirus exposure and HLA in healthy donors. TCRdb's table, derived via immunoSEQ multiplex PCR, lists solely in-frame clones and lacks some. The sample holds roughly 96,000 clones, about 70% seen once. Input material: PBMCs. Every receptor here comes from a woman aged 65 to 85 in good health and CMV-seropositive. CDR3s leave out the opening cysteine and the closing phenylalanine or tryptophan. A D gene is named only where the DNA matches it firmly.

j_gene | v_gene | d_gene | CDR3aa
TRBJ2-5 | TRBV4-3 | TRBD2 | ASSQVRGGAGLGETQY
TRBJ2-1 | TRBV7-2 | TRBD2 | ASSTSGWSSYNEQF
TRBJ2-7 | TRBV6-1 | . | ASKLQGFEQY
TRBJ2-4 | TRBV2 | TRBD2 | ASSELGLAGGPDIQY
TRBJ2-2 | TRBV21-1 | . | ASSKARGQTGGNTGELF
TRBJ2-3 | TRBV9 | . | ASSAPGADTQY
TRBJ2-7 | TRBV5-6 | TRBD1 | ASSRGPSGYEQY
TRBJ2-7 | TRBV6-5 | . | ASNNWGDREQY
TRBJ2-1 | TRBV13 | . | ASSFTGVAYNEQF
TRBJ1-4 | TRBV28 | TRBD1 | ASSPGGVGEKLF
TRBJ2-7 | TRBV4-2 | . | ASSQEYGPYEQY
TRBJ1-2 | TRBV7-9 | . | ASSARHRYGYT
TRBJ1-5 | TRBV19 | TRBD1 | ASSTPGGSYQPQH
TRBJ2-7 | TRBV11-2 | TRBD1 | ASSQGTGPNEQY
TRBJ1-4 | TRBV7-5 | . | ASKVQGGEKLF
TRBJ2-2 | TRBV7-2 | TRBD2 | ASSRTSGLTNTGELF
TRBJ1-5 | TRBV5-1 | TRBD1 | ASSSGQGGQPQH
TRBJ1-6 | TRBV21-1 | . | ASSKEGQREPLVYNSPLH
TRBJ2-1 | TRBV5-4 | TRBD2 | ASSWGLGRDGEQF
TRBJ1-5 | TRBV7-2 | . | ASSPRRSGFSNQPQH
TRBJ2-1 | TRBV2 | TRBD2 | ASRAGTSGRGQF
TRBJ1-2 | TRBV28 | . | ASTWGNGYGYT
TRBJ2-5 | TRBV5-6 | TRBD2 | ASSLKVAGYQETQY
TRBJ2-4 | TRBV5-5 | . | ASSLAGKAQNIQY
TRBJ1-5 | TRBV6-6 | . | ASTRGGGYSNQPQH
TRBJ2-7 | TRBV27 | . | ASTGSSYEQY
TRBJ2-7 | TRBV27 | TRBD2 | ASSRGLADYEQY
TRBJ1-2 | TRBV6-5 | . | ASRPTTGSGYT
TRBJ2-1 | TRBV6-1 | TRBD1 | ASDDKTGQGMF
TRBJ2-5 | TRBV27 | TRBD2 | ASSPRTSGSILETQY
TRBJ2-5 | TRBV5-1 | . | ASSLAEWETQY
TRBJ2-5 | TRBV5-1 | TRBD1 | ASSFGGQQETQY
TRBJ2-5 | TRBV27 | TRBD2 | ASSLYLAGGLKQETQY
TRBJ2-7 | TRBV4-2 | . | ASSPYWTDPELDGYEQH
TRBJ1-5 | TRBV2 | . | ASSEVGGSNQPQH
TRBJ1-4 | TRBV7-6 | . | ASSLGTATNEKLF
TRBJ2-7 | TRBV16 | . | ASSQSRTGSEQY
TRBJ2-7 | TRBV15 | . | ATSRDGLGQPSYEQY
TRBJ2-2 | TRBV10-3 | TRBD2 | AISPRLAGPGENTGELF
TRBJ1-1 | TRBV9 | . | ASSVLSTQNTEAF